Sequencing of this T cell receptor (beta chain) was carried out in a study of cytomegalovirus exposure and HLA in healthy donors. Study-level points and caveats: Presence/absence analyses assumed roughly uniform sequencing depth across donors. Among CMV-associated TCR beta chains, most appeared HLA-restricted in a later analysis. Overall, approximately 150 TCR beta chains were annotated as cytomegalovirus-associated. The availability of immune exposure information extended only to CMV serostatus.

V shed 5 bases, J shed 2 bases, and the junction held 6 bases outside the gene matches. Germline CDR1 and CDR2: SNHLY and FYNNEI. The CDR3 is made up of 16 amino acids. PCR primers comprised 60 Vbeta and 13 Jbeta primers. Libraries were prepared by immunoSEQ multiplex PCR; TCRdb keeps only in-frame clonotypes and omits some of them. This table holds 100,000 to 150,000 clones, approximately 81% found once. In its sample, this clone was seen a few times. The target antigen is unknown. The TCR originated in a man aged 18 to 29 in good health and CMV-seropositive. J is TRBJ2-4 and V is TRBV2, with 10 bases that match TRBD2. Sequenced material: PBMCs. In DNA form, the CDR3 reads TGTGCCAGCAGTATCCAAGCGGGAGGGCCCAAAAACATTCAGTACTTC. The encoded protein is CASSIQAGGPKNIQYF.